This TCR beta chain was found in a study of PD-L1 blockade in urothelial cancer. With V trimmed by 5 bases and J by 6 bases, 11 bases remained unmatched. The CDR3 has 16 amino acids. Germline values: CDR1 SGHTA, CDR2 FQGNSA. This clone showed up just once. The repertoire was sequenced with immunoSEQ multiplex PCR; TCRdb's copy has only in-frame clones and lacks some. The top ten hold 3% to 3.5% of the sample, which has about 44,000 clones, roughly four fifths seen once. The sequencing used PBMCs, collected around atezolizumab (anti-PD-L1) treatment. V usage is TRBV7-2 and J usage is TRBJ2-1; 9 nucleotides agree with TRBD2. The receptor's source is a man in his sixties or seventies with urothelial cancer. CDR3 DNA: TGTGCCAGCAGCCCCTGGGGAGCGGGGGGCTTCAATGAGCAGTTCTTC. Translated: CASSPWGAGGFNEQFF.